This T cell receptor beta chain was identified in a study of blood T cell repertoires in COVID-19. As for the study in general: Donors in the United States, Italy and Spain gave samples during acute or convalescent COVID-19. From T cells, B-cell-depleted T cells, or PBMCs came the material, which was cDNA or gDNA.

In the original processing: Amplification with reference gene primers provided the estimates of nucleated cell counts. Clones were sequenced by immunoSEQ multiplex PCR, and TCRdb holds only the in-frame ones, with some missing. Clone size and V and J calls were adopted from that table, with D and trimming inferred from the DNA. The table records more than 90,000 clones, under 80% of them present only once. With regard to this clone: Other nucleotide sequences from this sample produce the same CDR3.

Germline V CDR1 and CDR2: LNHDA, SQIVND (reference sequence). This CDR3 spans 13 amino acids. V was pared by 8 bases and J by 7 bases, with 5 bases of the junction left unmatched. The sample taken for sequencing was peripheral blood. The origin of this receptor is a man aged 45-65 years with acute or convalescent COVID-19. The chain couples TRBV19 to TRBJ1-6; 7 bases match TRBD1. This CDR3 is CASRQGGNSPLHF. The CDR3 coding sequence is TGTGCCAGTCGACAGGGCGGAAATTCACCCCTCCACTTT.